Described below is a single T cell receptor beta chain sequence and its context. Only one count was recorded for this clone. Its specific antigen is unknown. The sample holds no much larger clone one base away, and base qualities are not on file. The source of the sample is a study of blood T cell repertoires in COVID-19 (dated by TCRdb to 2018 to 2021). Regarding the complete study: Samples from collaborators originated in the United States, Italy and Spain and spanned both the acute and convalescent phases of COVID-19. The material from the prospective study consisted of cDNA or gDNA derived from T cells, B-cell-depleted T cells, or PBMCs. Subjects who had been exposed to COVID-19, were actively infected with it, or had recovered from it provided the deeply sampled blood TCRbeta repertoires that made up the dataset. A freely available public database, intended as a resource for researchers studying the immune response to SARS-CoV-2, is where the repertoires were released. The samples were drawn from two sources: the first 160 participants of the ongoing ImmuneRACE study, and over 950 subjects contributed by 6 global collaborators. The sample metadata nearly always contained a de-identified subject ID, COVID-19 status, age in years and sex. Where available, HLA class I and class II types were obtained from metadata supplied by the sample provider rather than from assay-based typing.

The immunoSEQ Assay, a bias-controlled multiplex PCR, was used to amplify TCRbeta CDR3 regions from genomic DNA. The study's own analysis went as follows. The number of nucleated cells in each sample was estimated from the amplification of reference gene primers within the assay. To quantify the absolute abundance of each unique TCRbeta CDR3 rearrangement, sequence reads were collapsed and filtered. Productive Simpson clonality was computed per sample as the square root of Simpson's diversity index over productive rearrangements. The table comes from immuneACCESS by way of TCRdb, which keeps in-frame sequences with V and J called. Part of the clones is missing from these tables; in studies checked, under half for an unresolved V gene and the rest for unknown reasons. Clone size and V and J calls were adopted from that table, with D and trimming inferred from the DNA. Here the sample has approximately 50,000 clones; 75% to 90% occur a single time. About 3% of the sample belongs to the ten largest clones.

Collaborating institutions collected whole blood in K2EDTA tubes following their own protocols. Collaborator samples were shipped for TCRbeta analysis as frozen whole blood, isolated PBMCs, or DNA extracted from either sample type. Including cysteine and phenylalanine, the CDR3 has 14 amino acids. Only the CDR3 DNA is retained, 42 bases long and in frame from the first base. Per the germline V gene (reference sequence), LNHDA is the CDR1 and SQIVND is the CDR2. V lost 2 bases and J lost 5 bases, and the count of bases not matched to a germline gene is 4. Study-wide conclusions, independent of this receptor: The amount of clinical and demographic metadata varied by source and participant and was provided uncurated.

The sample taken for sequencing was peripheral blood. The chain uses TRBV19 and TRBJ2-5; 8 bases in the middle match TRBD2. The source is a human donor in a cohort sampled during active COVID-19. The DNA reads as follows: TGTGCCAGTAGTATAAGCGGGAGAAGCGAGACCCAGTACTTC. This sequence encodes CASSISGRSETQYF.